Following are 21 T cell receptor beta chains from one sample sequenced in a study of T cell clones after liver transplantation. Here immunoSEQ multiplex PCR was the method, and the copy in TCRdb shows in-frame clones only, minus some. The top ten hold around 9.1% of the sample, which has some 61,000 clones, 60% to 80% seen once. Material: CD4+ T cells from blood, obtained at the 22-month timepoint. These receptors were obtained from a human patient who received a liver transplant. A share of the T cells may be of graft donor origin.

The rearrangement links TRBV7-3 to TRBJ2-2; 11 positions agree with TRBD1. Unmatched junction bases numbered 5, after V lost 1 base and J lost 7 bases. Germline CDR1 SGHTA, CDR2 FQGTGA. The CDR3 sequence is 16 residues long. The DNA for the CDR3 is TGTGCCAGCAGCTTAAGGACAGGGGGCTCGGGCGGGGAGCTGTTTTTT. Amino acid sequence: CASSLRTGGSGGELFF.

The chain uses TRBV7-6 and TRBJ2-1; D is undetermined. This CDR3 comprises 13 residues. CDR1 SGHVS and CDR2 FNYEAQ come from the germline V gene. V was shortened by 1 base and J by 4 bases, with 5 bases between the two germline ends. The CDR3 reads CASSLGDYNEQFF. CDR3 nucleotides: TGTGCCAGCAGCTTAGGGGATTACAATGAGCAGTTCTTC.

V and J are TRBV4-2 and TRBJ2-3; D may be TRBD1 or TRBD2 (5 bases each). V dropped 3 bases and J dropped 5 bases, with 9 bases sitting between them. Germline V gene lookup returns CDR1 LGHNA and CDR2 YNFKEQ. The length of the CDR3 is 13 residues. The CDR3 sequence: CASSQGVEDTQYF. For the CDR3, the DNA is TGTGCCAGCAGCCAGGGGGTCGAAGATACGCAGTATTTT.

The chain uses TRBV7-9 and TRBJ2-7; 8 bases fit TRBD2. Germline V gives CDR1 SEHNR, CDR2 FQNEAQ (reference sequence). V dropped 2 bases and J dropped 2; count of bases not matched to a gene: 8. The CDR3 covers 16 residues. As DNA, the CDR3 is TGTGCCAGCAGCTTATGGCGGGCGGGGGGTACCTACGAGCAGTACTTC. This gives the protein CASSLWRAGGTYEQYF.

The gene calls are TRBV7-2 and TRBJ2-3, with 10 bases that match TRBD2. With V trimmed by 6 bases and J by 1 base, 10 bases remained unmatched. Looked up from germline, CDR1 is SGHTA and CDR2 is FQGNSA. This CDR3 contains 17 residues. CDR3: CASSPPGLAGGTDTQYF. The DNA for the CDR3 is TGTGCCAGCAGTCCCCCAGGTCTAGCGGGGGGCACAGATACGCAGTATTTT.

The chain joins TRBV2 to TRBJ1-5; 7 bases agree with TRBD1. The trim removed 7 bases at V and 2 bases at J, leaving 5 bases unmatched. Germline-derived CDR1 and CDR2 are SNHLY and FYNNEI. The CDR3 is 14 amino acids. CDR3 bases: TGTGCCAGCAAGGGGGCGCAGGGCAATCAGCCCCAGCATTTT. Residues: CASKGAQGNQPQHF.

This chain connects TRBV5-6 to TRBJ2-7; 12 nucleotides line up with TRBD2. The CDR3 has 15 amino acids. Germline V gives CDR1 SGHDT, CDR2 YYEEEE. Trimming took 4 bases from V and 4 from J; bases not matched to a gene: 6. This chain's CDR3 is CASSILAGGPYEQYF. CDR3 sequence (DNA): TGTGCCAGCAGCATCCTAGCGGGGGGGCCTTACGAGCAGTACTTC. The full variable domain, in which reference TRBV5-6 and TRBJ2-7 provide the parts outside the CDR3, is DAGVTQSPTHLIKTRGQQVTLRCSPKSGHDTVSWYQQALGQGPQFIFQYYEEEERQRGNFPDRFSGHQFPNYSSELNVNALLLGDSALYLCASSILAGGPYEQYFGPGTRLTVT.

In DNA form, the CDR3 reads TGCAGTGCTAGTTCCGTGGATGAGCAGTTCTTC. It translates to CSASSVDEQFF. V and J are TRBV20-1 and TRBJ2-1; D is unclear. CDR1 and CDR2 from the germline V gene are DFQATT and SNEGSKA (reference sequence). The CDR3 has 11 amino acids. The V end lost 3 bases, the J end lost 8 bases, and 8 bases lay between the germline ends.

The J gene is TRBJ2-4, the V gene TRBV4-1, with 10 bases that match TRBD2. This CDR3 has 18 amino acids. V lost 1 base and J lost 2; bases outside the gene matches: 8. Germline V gives CDR1 MGHRA, CDR2 YSYEKL. CDR3 region: CASSQGHPLAGTKNIQYF. CDR3 DNA: TGCGCCAGCAGCCAAGGACACCCACTAGCGGGGACCAAAAACATTCAGTACTTC.

The rearrangement uses TRBV6-1 and TRBJ2-7; D gene uncertain. V lost 1 base to trimming and J lost 4 bases, with 14 bases between them. This CDR3 has 15 amino acids. Per the germline V gene, CDR1 is MNHNS and CDR2 is SASEGT. The CDR3 DNA is TGTGCCAGCAGTGAAGGAAGCCCAATACCATACGAGCAGTACTTC. Translated, it gives CASSEGSPIPYEQYF.

This rearrangement joins TRBV15 to TRBJ2-7; TRBD1 matches at 11 bases. The germline V gene encodes CDR1 LNHNV and CDR2 YYDKDF (reference sequence). The CDR3 runs to 18 residues. After removal of 1 base from V and 1 base from J, the junction contained 9 bases not matched to a gene. In DNA form, the CDR3 reads TGTGCCACCAGCAGAGTTACTCCGGGACAGGGGGTTTCCTACGAGCAGTACTTC. This translates into CATSRVTPGQGVSYEQYF.

This rearrangement joins TRBV7-2 to TRBJ2-1, with 8 bases fitting TRBD2. This CDR3 spans 16 amino acids. Germline V lookup: CDR1 SGHTA, CDR2 FQGNSA. V lost 1 base, J lost 7 bases, and 9 bases stayed unmatched. The CDR3 region has the DNA TGTGCCAGCAGCTTAGGCCCAGCGGGGGTAGGGAATGAGCAGTTCTTC. Translated, it gives CASSLGPAGVGNEQFF.

The V and J genes are TRBV7-2 and TRBJ2-1, with D perhaps TRBD1 or TRBD2 (5 bases each). V gave up 6 bases and J gave up 0 bases, with 9 bases separating them. The CDR3 contains 14 residues. Germline loops: CDR1 SGHTA, CDR2 FQGNSA. The CDR3 loop reads CASSGAGSYNEQFF. DNA of the CDR3: TGTGCCAGCAGTGGGGCGGGCTCCTACAATGAGCAGTTCTTC.

The chain is built from TRBV19 and TRBJ2-4; 7 bases match TRBD1. Unmatched junction bases numbered 7, after V lost 5 bases and J lost 0 bases. The germline gives CDR1 LNHDA, CDR2 SQIVND (reference sequence). The CDR3 contains 16 residues. The CDR3: CASSDWTGVAKNIQYF. Written as DNA, the CDR3 is TGTGCCAGTAGTGATTGGACAGGCGTAGCCAAAAACATTCAGTACTTC.

In its sample, this clone was seen a few times. The chain employs TRBV28 and TRBJ1-1; D is unresolved. V was pared by 5 bases and J by 8 bases, with 9 bases between. The length of the CDR3 is 11 residues. CDR1 MDHEN and CDR2 SYDVKM come from the germline V gene. CDR3 amino acids: CASSPRREAFF. The CDR3 DNA follows: TGTGCCAGCAGTCCCCGGAGGGAAGCTTTCTTT. The full variable domain, rest sourced from reference TRBV28 and TRBJ1-1, is DVKVTQSSRYLVKRTGEKVFLECVQDMDHENMFWYRQDPGLGLRLIYFSYDVKMKEKGDIPEGYSVSREKKERFSLILESASTNQTSMYLCASSPRREAFFGQGTRLTVV.

The J gene is TRBJ2-1, the V gene TRBV23-1; 7 bases are shared with TRBD1. TRBV23-1 is placed among ORFs of uncertain function. V was pared by 8 bases and J by 1 base, with 14 bases of the junction left unmatched. The CDR3 contains 17 residues. The CDR3 loop reads CASGAYRGLLSYNEQFF. The CDR3 bases are TGCGCCAGCGGGGCTTACAGGGGTCTCCTTTCCTACAATGAGCAGTTCTTC.

V and J are TRBV27 and TRBJ2-7; possibly TRBD1 for D (5 bases). CDR1 is MNHEY and CDR2 is SMNVEV in the germline V gene (reference sequence). CDR3 length: 16 amino acids. V lost 0 bases, J lost 0 bases, and 12 bases lay in between. The CDR3 DNA is TGTGCCAGCAGTTTATCGGGCAGGGTGAGCTCCTACGAGCAGTACTTC. As protein: CASSLSGRVSSYEQYF.

This rearrangement joins TRBV28 to TRBJ1-1, with TRBD1 matching over 7 bases. With V trimmed by 2 bases and J by 10 bases, 10 bases remained unmatched. The CDR3 consists of 14 residues. Looked up from germline, CDR1 is MDHEN and CDR2 is SYDVKM. The CDR3 DNA reads TGTGCCAGCAGTTTAGACAGGGTTGCCAGGCGAGCTTTCTTT. Translating it yields CASSLDRVARRAFF.

V gene TRBV6-1 combines with J gene TRBJ2-7; 10 nucleotides line up with TRBD1. This CDR3 has 15 amino acids. J gave up 3 bases and V 6 bases, and 8 bases lay outside the gene matches. Per germline, CDR1 MNHNS and CDR2 SASEGT. The CDR3 bases are TGTGCCAGCAGCCTCGGGACAGGGGCCAGCTACGAGCAGTACTTC. This translates into CASSLGTGASYEQYF.

The chain links TRBV28 to TRBJ1-2; a possible D gene is TRBD1 (6 bases). Trimming took off 7 bases at V and 5 bases at J, with 11 bases between the two ends. The CDR3 has 12 residues. The V gene's germline CDR1 is MDHEN and CDR2 SYDVKM. The CDR3 nucleotides are TGTGCCAGCACCTCAGGGGCTTATGGCTACACCTTC. Its translation is CASTSGAYGYTF.

The chain couples TRBV6-1 to TRBJ2-3; D remains unclear. V lost 6 bases, J lost 1 base, and 14 bases lay in between. Germline V gives CDR1 MNHNS, CDR2 SASEGT. The length of the CDR3 is 15 residues. CDR3 sequence reads: CASRFRPAGTDTQYF. CDR3 nucleotide sequence: TGTGCCAGCAGATTCCGTCCCGCAGGCACAGATACGCAGTATTTT.